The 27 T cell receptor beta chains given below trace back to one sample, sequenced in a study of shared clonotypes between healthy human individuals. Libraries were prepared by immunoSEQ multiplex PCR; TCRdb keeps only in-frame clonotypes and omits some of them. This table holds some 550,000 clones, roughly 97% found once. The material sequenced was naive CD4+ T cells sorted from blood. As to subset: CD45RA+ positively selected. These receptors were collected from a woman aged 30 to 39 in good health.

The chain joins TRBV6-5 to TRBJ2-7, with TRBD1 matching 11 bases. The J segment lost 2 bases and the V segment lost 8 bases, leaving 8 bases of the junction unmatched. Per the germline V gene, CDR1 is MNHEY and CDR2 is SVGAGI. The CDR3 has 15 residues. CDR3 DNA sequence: TGTGCCAGCGCAGCCCCGGGACAGGGGGCCTACGAGCAGTACTTC. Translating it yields CASAAPGQGAYEQYF.

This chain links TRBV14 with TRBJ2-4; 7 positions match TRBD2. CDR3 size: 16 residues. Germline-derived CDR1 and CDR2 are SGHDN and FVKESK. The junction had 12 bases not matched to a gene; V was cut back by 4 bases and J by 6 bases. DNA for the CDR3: TGTGCCAGCAGCCGGTCGACGGGAGGATGGAGAAACATTCAGTACTTC. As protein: CASSRSTGGWRNIQYF.

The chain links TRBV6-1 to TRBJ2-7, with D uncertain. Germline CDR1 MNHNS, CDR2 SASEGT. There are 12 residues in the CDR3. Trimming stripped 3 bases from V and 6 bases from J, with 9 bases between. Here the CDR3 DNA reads TGTGCCAGCAGTGACCCCCGGGTCGAGCAGTACTTC. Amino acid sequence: CASSDPRVEQYF.

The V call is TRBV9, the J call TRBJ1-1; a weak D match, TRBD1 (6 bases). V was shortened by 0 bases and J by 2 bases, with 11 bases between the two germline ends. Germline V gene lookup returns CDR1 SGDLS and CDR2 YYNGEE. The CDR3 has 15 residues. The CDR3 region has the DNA TGTGCCAGCAGCGTAGTGGGGGGCGACAACACTGAAGCTTTCTTT. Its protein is CASSVVGGDNTEAFF.

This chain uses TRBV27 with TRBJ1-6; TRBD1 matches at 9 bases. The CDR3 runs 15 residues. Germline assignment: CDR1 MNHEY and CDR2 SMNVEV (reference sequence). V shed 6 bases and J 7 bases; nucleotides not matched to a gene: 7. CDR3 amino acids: CASRDPGQGNSPLHF. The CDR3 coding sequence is TGTGCCAGCAGAGACCCGGGACAGGGAAATTCACCCCTCCACTTT.

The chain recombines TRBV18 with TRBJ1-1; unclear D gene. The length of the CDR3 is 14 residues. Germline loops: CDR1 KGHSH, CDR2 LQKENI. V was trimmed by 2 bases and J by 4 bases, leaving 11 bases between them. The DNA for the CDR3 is TGTGCCAGCTCACCAAACAGTTGGGGCACTGAAGCTTTCTTT. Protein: CASSPNSWGTEAFF. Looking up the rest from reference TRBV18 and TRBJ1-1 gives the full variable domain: NAGVMQNPRHLVRRRGQEARLRCSPMKGHSHVYWYRQLPEEGLKFMVYLQKENIIDESGMPKERFSAEFPKEGPSILRIQQVVRGDSAAYFCASSPNSWGTEAFFGQGTRLTVV.

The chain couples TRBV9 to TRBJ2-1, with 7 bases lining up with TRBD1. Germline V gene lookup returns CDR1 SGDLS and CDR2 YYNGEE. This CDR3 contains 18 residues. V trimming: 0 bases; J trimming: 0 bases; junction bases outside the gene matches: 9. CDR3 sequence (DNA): TGTGCCAGCAGCGTAGCTGTTAGGACAGGTCCCTCCTACAATGAGCAGTTCTTC. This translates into CASSVAVRTGPSYNEQFF.

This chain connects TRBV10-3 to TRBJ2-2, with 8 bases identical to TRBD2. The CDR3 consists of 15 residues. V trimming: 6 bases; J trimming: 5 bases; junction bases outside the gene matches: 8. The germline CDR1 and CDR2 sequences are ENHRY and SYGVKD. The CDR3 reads CAIRRSGRETGELFF. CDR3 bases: TGTGCCATCAGGAGAAGCGGGAGAGAGACCGGGGAGCTGTTTTTT.

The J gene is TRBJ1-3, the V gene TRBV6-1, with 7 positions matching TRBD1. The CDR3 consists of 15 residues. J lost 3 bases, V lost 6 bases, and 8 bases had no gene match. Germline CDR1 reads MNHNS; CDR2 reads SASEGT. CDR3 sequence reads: CASREGAFFGNTIYF. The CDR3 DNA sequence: TGTGCCAGCAGAGAGGGGGCTTTTTTTGGAAACACCATATATTTT.

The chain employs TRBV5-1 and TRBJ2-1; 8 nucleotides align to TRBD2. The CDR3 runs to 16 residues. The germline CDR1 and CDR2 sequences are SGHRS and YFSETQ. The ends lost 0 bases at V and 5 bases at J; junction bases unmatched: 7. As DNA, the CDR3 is TGCGCCAGCAGCTTGGATAAACGGGAGGGAGACAATGAGCAGTTCTTC. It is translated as CASSLDKREGDNEQFF.

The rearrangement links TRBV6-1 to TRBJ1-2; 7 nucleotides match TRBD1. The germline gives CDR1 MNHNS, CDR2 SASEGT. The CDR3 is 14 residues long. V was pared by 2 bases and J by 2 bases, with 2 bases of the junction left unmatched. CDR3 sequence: CASSELGQNYGYTF. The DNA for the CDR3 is TGTGCCAGCAGTGAACTGGGACAGAACTATGGCTACACCTTC.

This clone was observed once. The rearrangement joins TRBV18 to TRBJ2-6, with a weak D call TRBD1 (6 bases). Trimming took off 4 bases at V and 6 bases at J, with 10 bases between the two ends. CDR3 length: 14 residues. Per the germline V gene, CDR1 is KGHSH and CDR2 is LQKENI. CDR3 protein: CASSLAGEANVLTF. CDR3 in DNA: TGTGCCAGCTCACTCGCAGGGGAGGCCAACGTCCTGACTTTC.

CDR3 sequence: CASSQAIAGGATQYF. The CDR3 DNA sequence: TGTGCCAGCAGCCAAGCGATAGCGGGAGGGGCGACTCAGTACTTC. This sequence joins TRBV14 and TRBJ2-4, with TRBD2 matching over 11 bases. This CDR3 is 15 amino acids long. Germline CDR1 SGHDN, CDR2 FVKESK. With V trimmed by 1 base and J by 12 bases, 8 bases remained unmatched.

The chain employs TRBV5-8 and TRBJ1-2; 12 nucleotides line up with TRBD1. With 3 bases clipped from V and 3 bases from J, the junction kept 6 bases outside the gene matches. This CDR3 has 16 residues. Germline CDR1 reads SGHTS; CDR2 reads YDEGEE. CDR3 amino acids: CASSYAGTGGDYGYTF. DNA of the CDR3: TGTGCCAGCAGCTACGCCGGGACAGGGGGCGACTATGGCTACACCTTC.

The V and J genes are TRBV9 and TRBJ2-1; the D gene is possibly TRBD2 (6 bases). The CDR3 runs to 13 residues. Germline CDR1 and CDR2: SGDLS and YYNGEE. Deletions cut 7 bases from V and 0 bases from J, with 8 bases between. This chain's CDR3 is CASRGNSYNEQFF. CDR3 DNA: TGTGCCAGCCGCGGGAACTCCTACAATGAGCAGTTCTTC.

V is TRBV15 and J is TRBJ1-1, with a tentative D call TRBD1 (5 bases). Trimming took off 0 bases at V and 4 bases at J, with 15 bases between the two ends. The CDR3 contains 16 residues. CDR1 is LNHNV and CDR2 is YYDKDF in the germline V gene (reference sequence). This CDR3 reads CATSRDDGRDGTEAFF. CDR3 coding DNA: TGTGCCACCAGCAGAGATGATGGAAGGGACGGCACTGAAGCTTTCTTT.

CDR3 amino acids: CASSLIAGSSGNTIYF. The DNA for the CDR3 is TGTGCCAGCAGCTTGATCGCAGGCAGCTCTGGAAACACCATATATTTT. This chain uses TRBV7-2 with TRBJ1-3, with no clear D. The CDR3 spans 16 residues. In germline, CDR1 is SGHTA, CDR2 FQGNSA. V was pared by 3 bases and J by 0 bases, with 12 bases between.

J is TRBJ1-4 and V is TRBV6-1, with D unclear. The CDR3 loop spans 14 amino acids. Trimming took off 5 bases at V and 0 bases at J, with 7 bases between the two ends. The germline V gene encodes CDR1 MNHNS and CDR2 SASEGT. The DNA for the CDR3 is TGTGCCAGCAGTCCCTATGCAACTAATGAAAAACTGTTTTTT. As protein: CASSPYATNEKLFF.

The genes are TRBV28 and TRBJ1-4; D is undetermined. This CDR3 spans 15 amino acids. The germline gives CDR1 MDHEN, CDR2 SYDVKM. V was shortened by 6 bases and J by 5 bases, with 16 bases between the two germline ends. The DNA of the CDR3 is TGTGCCAGCAGCCTGTGGCAAAAAAGAAATGAAAAACTGTTTTTT. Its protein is CASSLWQKRNEKLFF.

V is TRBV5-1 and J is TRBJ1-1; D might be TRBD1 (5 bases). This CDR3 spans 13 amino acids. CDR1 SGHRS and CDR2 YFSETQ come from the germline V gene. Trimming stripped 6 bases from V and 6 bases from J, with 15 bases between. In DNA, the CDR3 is TGCGCCAGCACCCTCCCGGGGGGGGCTGAAGCTTTCTTT. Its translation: CASTLPGGAEAFF.

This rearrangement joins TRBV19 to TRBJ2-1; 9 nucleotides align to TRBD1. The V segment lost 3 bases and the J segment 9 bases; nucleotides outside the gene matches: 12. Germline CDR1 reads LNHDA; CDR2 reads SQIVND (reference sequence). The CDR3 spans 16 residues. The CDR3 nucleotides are TGTGCCAGTAGTATGCCGCAGGGACAGGGTAGGCGTGAGCAGTTCTTC. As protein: CASSMPQGQGRREQFF.

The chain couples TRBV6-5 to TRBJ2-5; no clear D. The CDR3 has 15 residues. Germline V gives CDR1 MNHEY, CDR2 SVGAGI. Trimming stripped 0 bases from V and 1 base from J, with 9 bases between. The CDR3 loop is CASSYSKAVQETQYF. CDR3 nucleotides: TGTGCCAGCAGTTACTCGAAGGCAGTCCAAGAGACCCAGTACTTC.

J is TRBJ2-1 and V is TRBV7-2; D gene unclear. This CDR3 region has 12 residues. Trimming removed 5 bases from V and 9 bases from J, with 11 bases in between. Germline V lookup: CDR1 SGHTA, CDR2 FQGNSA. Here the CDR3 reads CASSPSWSEQFF. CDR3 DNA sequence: TGTGCCAGCAGCCCATCCTGGAGTGAGCAGTTCTTC. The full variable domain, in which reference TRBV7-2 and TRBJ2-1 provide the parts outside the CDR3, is GAGVSQSPSNKVTEKGKDVELRCDPISGHTALYWYRQSLGQGLEFLIYFQGNSAPDKSGLPSDRFSAERTGGSVSTLTIQRTQQEDSAVYLCASSPSWSEQFFGPGTRLTVL.

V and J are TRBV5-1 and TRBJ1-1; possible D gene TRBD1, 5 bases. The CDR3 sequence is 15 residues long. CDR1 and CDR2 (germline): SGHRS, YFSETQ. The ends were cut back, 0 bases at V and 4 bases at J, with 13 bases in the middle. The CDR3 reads CASSLGETVSTEAFF. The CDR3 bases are TGCGCCAGCAGCTTGGGGGAGACAGTATCCACTGAAGCTTTCTTT.

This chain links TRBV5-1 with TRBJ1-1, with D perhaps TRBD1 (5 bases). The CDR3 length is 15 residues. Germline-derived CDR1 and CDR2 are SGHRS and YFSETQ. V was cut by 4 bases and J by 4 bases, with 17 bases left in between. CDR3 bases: TGCGCCAGCAGCGGGGACTCAGCACTGGGCACTGAAGCTTTCTTT. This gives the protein CASSGDSALGTEAFF.

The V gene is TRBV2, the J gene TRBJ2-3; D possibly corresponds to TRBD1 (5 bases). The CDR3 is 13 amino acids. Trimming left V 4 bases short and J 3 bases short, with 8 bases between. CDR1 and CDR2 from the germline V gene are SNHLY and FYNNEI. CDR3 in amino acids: CASSVPGTDTQYF. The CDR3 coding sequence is TGTGCCAGCAGTGTTCCAGGGACAGATACGCAGTATTTT.

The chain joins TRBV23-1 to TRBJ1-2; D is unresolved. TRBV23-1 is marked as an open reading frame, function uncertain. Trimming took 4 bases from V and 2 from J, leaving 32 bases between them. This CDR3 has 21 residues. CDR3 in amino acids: CASSPPQAPISGRDGNYGYTF. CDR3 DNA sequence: TGCGCCAGCAGTCCACCTCAGGCCCCGATTAGTGGTAGGGATGGGAACTATGGCTACACCTTC.